This T cell receptor (beta chain) was observed in a study of response to subunit inactivated influenza vaccine. Findings and caveats of the study: That few new T cells are recruited by each seasonal influenza vaccination was the authors' suggestion.

The CDR3 length is 11 residues. V shed 6 bases and J shed 8 bases, with 10 bases lying between them. Looked up from germline, CDR1 is SGHAT and CDR2 is FQNNGV. TCRdb itself ran the RT-PCR reads through MiXCR, one entry per CDR3 protein. The sample includes 450,000 to 600,000 distinct CDR3 sequences, around 7.9% seen only once; the top ten take 10% to 15%. There are a few counts of this clonotype. Antigen specificity is unknown. The clonotype originates from a man between 50 and 75 years old who received an inactivated influenza vaccine. The rearrangement uses TRBV11-2 and TRBJ1-2; D ambiguous. The starting material was PBMCs from blood, obtained around 2 years after vaccination. The CDR3 DNA reads TGTGCCAGCAGTAACAGCGGAGGCTACACCTTC. Translation gives CASSNSGGYTF. Full variable domain (outside the CDR3, taken from reference TRBV11-2 and TRBJ1-2): EAGVAQSPRYKIIEKRQSVAFWCNPISGHATLYWYQQILGQGPKLLIQFQNNGVVDDSQLPKDRFSAERLKGVDSTLKIQPAKLEDSAVYLCASSNSGGYTFGSGTRLTVV.